The subject of this entry is one T cell receptor beta chain. This clone has more than one count but fewer than ten. The antigen it binds to is not known. Per-nucleotide qualities are absent, and no much larger clonotype sits a single base away. The entire amount of isolated RNA was reverse transcribed using the High Capacity cDNA Reverse Transcription Kit, so the sequenced TCRB transcripts were expressed ones. Deep immunoSEQ sequencing was applied to naive, central memory and regulatory T cell samples, giving an average of roughly 3.5 million total reads per sample. After sorted cells were lysed in RLT buffer, RNA was extracted with DNase-treated RNeasy Micro or Mini kits, with the choice depending on cell number. To prevent cross-contamination, each cell subset was processed individually, whereas patient and healthy donor samples were processed jointly. TCRB sequences were amplified from cDNA with the immunoSEQ multiplex PCR, producing 87-bp fragments spanning the CDR3 region. Sequencing of the amplicons was done on the Illumina HiSeq platform. Processing in the source paper ran as follows. PCR bias was corrected computationally using synthetic template baselines, and reads within Hamming distance 2 were collapsed, with unmergeable singletons discarded. By aligning reads against IMGT, V, D and J genes, CDR3 length, and insertions or deletions at six rearrangement sites were assigned. Within each subset, clonotype counts were normalized to sorted cell number, and only after that were true diversity and Gini coefficients computed with the tcR R package. The overlap coefficient, calculated on TCRB nucleotide sequences, was used to measure repertoire sharing. Out-of-frame TCRB sequences from naive cells were analyzed to stand in for the pre-selection repertoire. This immuneACCESS table, as held by TCRdb, lists in-frame sequences with V and J called but not all clones. Of the missing ones, under half trace to an unresolved V gene in checked studies; the others have no known cause. For V, J and clone size, that table is used; D and trimming come from the DNA. Across this sample there are 300,000 to 350,000 clones, with less than 20% seen only once. The leading ten clones occupy around 0.044% of the sample.

The entry originates in a study of beta chain features in type 1 diabetes (dated by TCRdb to between 2017 and 2018). Some background on the complete study: No differences in mean age, gender distribution, total cell number or subset yield were found between patients and healthy donors. A total of roughly 99,000,000 sorted cells were examined across all samples, and the number of cells per subset was strongly correlated with RNA yield. In the study, recently diagnosed type 1 diabetes patients and matched healthy donors were compared on the TCRB repertoires of their sorted circulating CD4+ T cell subsets. Naive and central memory subsets were obtained from all 30 or so donors, but regulatory and stem cell-like memory subsets were isolated from only 8 patients and roughly eight healthy donors.

From each donor, a single peripheral blood sample of about 120 mL on average was drawn into heparinised tubes. A BD FACSAria II was used to sort naive, central memory, regulatory and stem cell-like memory CD4+ T cells with a panel that included CD45RO, CCR7, CD25, CD127, CD95 and CD27. Purity was above 98% for every sorted population. Right away, PBMCs were isolated by Lymphoprep density gradient centrifugation and were stained directly, with no culture step. So that batch effects would be minimized, each experiment stained and sorted samples in pairs, pairing one healthy donor with one patient. Results and caveats for the whole study, not just this receptor: Patients with type 1 diabetes made fewer insertions and deleted more nucleotides at VDJ recombination sites, implying thymic rearrangement abnormalities. Because the HLA sub-analyses included only small numbers of individuals, any influence of HLA type on TCRB rearrangement was left unresolved. Naive, central memory and regulatory TCRB repertoires appeared to be more alike among patients than among healthy donors. Because cDNA was sequenced instead of genomic DNA, activated cells with high expression could be over-represented, although the groups did not differ in activation or CD3 levels. PCR may preferentially amplify shorter templates, but because patient and control samples were amplified and corrected together, any resulting skew would affect both groups equally. Type 1 diabetes patients showed a moderate but significant shortening of TCRB CDR3 length in all four CD4+ subsets.

The CDR3 numbers 17 residues from cysteine through phenylalanine. Solely the CDR3 DNA is kept, with 51 bases framed from the first base. V trim: 5 bases; J trim: 2 bases; unmatched bases: 14. As encoded in the germline V gene (reference sequence), CDR1 is SGHAT while CDR2 is FQDESV. The sequenced sample was naive CD4+ T cells from blood. The cell subset or site label corresponds to: true naive CD4+ T cells. The sequence derives from a woman under 30 in good health. In this chain, TRBV11-1 is recombined with TRBJ2-7; 8 nucleotides in the junction match TRBD1. This receptor has the CDR3 CASSQMVTGALAYEQYF. The bases read TGTGCCAGCAGCCAGATGGTGACAGGGGCCCTCGCCTACGAGCAGTACTTC.